The rows below give T cell receptor beta chains drawn from one sample of a study of identical twins. TCRdb reanalysed the 5' RACE reads using MiXCR and keeps one entry per CDR3 protein. The sample carries about 530,000 distinct CDR3 sequences, around 20% recorded once. This same sample was also part of a study on yellow fever vaccine responses in identical twins.

Sequenced input: CD4+ T cells sorted from blood. The receptors here all came from a woman younger than 30 in good health. Both conserved end residues are part of each CDR3. The order of the fields is V gene, CDR3 length, clone size, D gene, J gene, CDR3 DNA, CDR3 protein. The D gene is left open where the match is weak. Clone size is stated in some rows and not others, as once, few, many or a class when expanded.

TRBV6-1	14	-	-	TRBJ2-6	TGTGCCAGCAAATCTCCGGCCGGGGCCAACGTCCTGACTTTC	CASKSPAGANVLTF
TRBV11-2	16	-	TRBD1	TRBJ1-2	TGTGCCAGCAGCTTAATCCCACAGGGGACCGACTATGGCTACACCTTC	CASSLIPQGTDYGYTF
TRBV7-3	15	-	-	TRBJ2-3	TGTGCCAGCAGCCTCCACCTAGGAGGTGCAGATACGCAGTATTTT	CASSLHLGGADTQYF
TRBV10-3	16	many	TRBD1	TRBJ2-2	TGTGCCATCAGTGAGAGGGGACAGGCTAACACCGGGGAGCTGTTTTTT	CAISERGQANTGELFF
TRBV6-1	16	-	-	TRBJ1-6	TGTGCCAGCACTGTGGACGGGTTCTCCTATAATTCACCCCTCCACTTT	CASTVDGFSYNSPLHF
TRBV4-2	16	-	TRBD2	TRBJ2-1	TGTGCCAGCAGCCGTGGGACTAGCGGCACCTACAATGAGCAGTTCTTC	CASSRGTSGTYNEQFF
TRBV12-3/TRBV12-4	14	few	TRBD1	TRBJ2-5	TGTGCCAGCAGTGGGACAGGGGGCCCGAGAGACCAGTACTTC	CASSGTGGPRDQYF
TRBV5-6	16	few	-	TRBJ2-2	TGTGCCAGCAGCCAACTCGACAGGTCATGGACCGGGGAGCTGTTTTTT	CASSQLDRSWTGELFF
TRBV20-1	18	-	-	TRBJ2-6	TGCAGTGCTAGTGGCCCGACCGAAAAGGGTTCTGGGGCCAACGTCCTGACTTTC	CSASGPTEKGSGANVLTF
TRBV28	13	-	TRBD1	TRBJ2-1	TGTGCCAGCAGCCGTGGACAGGGCTATGAGCAGTTCTTC	CASSRGQGYEQFF
TRBV9	14	few	-	TRBJ2-1	TGTGCCAGCAGCGTAGTTTCTCTATACAATGAGCAGTTCTTC	CASSVVSLYNEQFF
TRBV7-6	16	-	TRBD2	TRBJ2-1	TGTGCCAGCAGCCCAGGACGGACTAGCGGGGTCAATGAGCAGTTCTTC	CASSPGRTSGVNEQFF
TRBV19	12	few	-	TRBJ1-1	TGTGCCAGTACCCGGACGAACACTGAAGCTTTCTTT	CASTRTNTEAFF
TRBV28	16	few	-	TRBJ2-2	TGTGCCAGCAGCCCCTACAGGGCCTCTGACACCGGGGAGCTGTTTTTT	CASSPYRASDTGELFF
TRBV6-2/TRBV6-3	15	-	-	TRBJ2-2	TGTGCCAGCAGTTATAGGACAGCGAACACCGGGGAGCTGTTTTTT	CASSYRTANTGELFF
TRBV7-7	16	few	TRBD1	TRBJ2-7	TGTGCCAGCAGCACAATTAGACAGGGGTCTGTGTACGAGCAGTACTTC	CASSTIRQGSVYEQYF
TRBV10-2	14	-	-	TRBJ2-3	TGCGCCAGCAGTGGAGGGAAGAGCACAGATACGCAGTATTTT	CASSGGKSTDTQYF
TRBV6-5	17	-	TRBD1	TRBJ2-3	TGTGCCAGCAGCTACCGCTGGGGGACAGGGCGAGTGGATACGCAGTATTTT	CASSYRWGTGRVDTQYF
TRBV2	14	few	-	TRBJ1-5	TGTGCCAGCAGTACTACGTGGGCTGATCAGCCCCAGCATTTT	CASSTTWADQPQHF
TRBV10-3	14	few	-	TRBJ2-5	TGTGCCATCAGTGACCGCAAAACGCAAGAGACCCAGTACTTC	CAISDRKTQETQYF
TRBV18	12	-	-	TRBJ2-1	TGTGCCAGCTCACCAGGAGGGGAAGAGCAGTTCTTC	CASSPGGEEQFF
TRBV12-3/TRBV12-4	17	few	TRBD2	TRBJ2-2	TGTGCCAGCAGTTTAGGGTGGGCTAGCGGGCTTACGGGGGAGCTGTTTTTT	CASSLGWASGLTGELFF
TRBV27	15	few	-	TRBJ1-2	TGTGCCAGCAGCCCACAAGGGAGGATGGGCTATGGCTACACCTTC	CASSPQGRMGYGYTF
TRBV6-1	18	-	TRBD2	TRBJ2-1	TGTGCCAGCAGGCGATTTATTCGTCTAGCGGCACCTCACAATGAGCAGTTCTTC	CASRRFIRLAAPHNEQFF
TRBV7-8	12	-	-	TRBJ2-1	TGTGCCAGCAGCTTAGGCCCCCCTGGGCCGTTCTTC	CASSLGPPGPFF
TRBV12-3/TRBV12-4	15	-	TRBD1	TRBJ2-2	TGTGCCAGCAGTGCGGACAGGGCCGACACCGGGGAGCTGTTTTTT	CASSADRADTGELFF